This T cell receptor (beta chain) was observed in a study of regulatory T cells in long-lasting Graves disease. In this sample, this clonotype turned up many times. Its target is not known. The V gene's germline CDR1 is MDHEN and CDR2 SYDVKM. The CDR3 loop spans 12 amino acids. V lost 3 bases, J lost 16 bases, and 15 bases lay in between. Assembly of TCR beta libraries relied on iRepertoire HTBI primers together with Arm-PCR of CDR3 regions. TCRdb fed the multiplex PCR reads into MiXCR, producing one record per CDR3 protein. The sample holds roughly 610,000 distinct CDR3 sequences, around 15% seen once. Findings and caveats of the study: Favored gene segments in persistent disease were TRBV28, TRBJ1-2 and TRBJ2-5.

Time point meaning: newly diagnosed GD, antithyroid drugs for less than 3 months. The TCR library was prepared using RNA isolated from PBMCs. This sample also belongs to another study, concerning T cells in Graves' hyperthyroidism and ophthalmopathy. That paper notes: In the blood, most expanded thyroid clonotypes above 0.001 appeared as well.

The genes are TRBV28 and TRBJ1-4; D possibly corresponds to TRBD1 (5 bases). The specimen was peripheral blood mononuclear cells (PBMCs), collected at new diagnosis, from a patient treated with antithyroid drugs. This clonotype originated in a woman in her twenties or thirties with Graves disease. CDR3 coding DNA: TGTGCCAGCAGTTTGACCCGGGACCCGGGGTTTTTT. Translation: CASSLTRDPGFF.